The 25 T cell receptor beta chains presented below share a single source sample, sequenced in a study of T cell responses to AZD1222 COVID-19 vaccine. Clones were read by immunoSEQ multiplex PCR, and TCRdb kept only the in-frame ones, dropping some. The table lists about 150,000 clones, more than 90% of them singletons. The source material was peripheral blood, sampled 28 days after the second AZD1222 dose. The receptors originated from an adult who received the AZD1222 COVID-19 vaccine.

V usage is TRBV4-1 and J usage is TRBJ1-4, with D perhaps matching TRBD1 (5 bases). This CDR3 has 14 amino acids. The V gene lost 6 bases and the J gene lost 6 bases, with 14 bases spanning the gap. CDR1 and CDR2 (germline): MGHRA, YSYEKL. CDR3 residues: CASSSGIRDEKLFF. CDR3 coding DNA: TGCGCCAGCAGTTCAGGGATACGTGATGAAAAACTGTTTTTT.

The chain carries TRBV30 and TRBJ1-4; tentative D call: TRBD1 (6 bases). Germline V lookup: CDR1 GTSNPN, CDR2 SVGIG (reference sequence). This CDR3 is built from 14 residues. Trimming left V 3 bases short and J 6 bases short, with 14 bases between. The CDR3 here is CAWRIQGRDEKLFF. In nucleotides, the CDR3 is TGTGCCTGGAGGATCCAGGGGCGGGATGAAAAACTGTTTTTT.

This chain uses TRBV5-1 with TRBJ2-3; TRBD2 matches 10 bases. The CDR3 is made up of 18 amino acids. Germline V CDR1 and CDR2: SGHRS, YFSETQ. Unmatched junction bases numbered 7, after V lost 0 bases and J lost 0 bases. The CDR3 DNA follows: TGCGCCAGCAGCTTGGCCCTAGCGGGGGCCTTTAGCACAGATACGCAGTATTTT. Translating it yields CASSLALAGAFSTDTQYF.

The V and J genes are TRBV4-1 and TRBJ1-6; weak D call: TRBD1 (5 bases). V lost 4 bases to trimming and J lost 6 bases, with 19 bases between them. CDR3 length: 17 residues. Germline CDR1 reads MGHRA; CDR2 reads YSYEKL. Written as DNA, the CDR3 is TGCGCCAGCAGCCTTGGGGGGAGGGGTAGTCGTAATTCACCCCTCCACTTT. Translation gives CASSLGGRGSRNSPLHF.

Turning to this clone: A read error may produce the germline difference seen at one junction end. The chain recombines TRBV15 with TRBJ2-5; 8 bases match TRBD2. Germline lookup yields CDR1 LNHNV and CDR2 YYDKDF (reference sequence). The CDR3 spans 18 residues. The CDR3 here is CATSRDSALAGGQKTQYF. The CDR3 DNA reads as TGTGCCACCAGCAGAGATTCGGCCCTGGCGGGGGGCCAAAAGACCCAGTACTTC. The variable domain in full, completed from reference TRBV15 and TRBJ2-5, reads DAMVIQNPRYQVTQFGKPVTLSCSQTLNHNVMYWYQQKSSQAPKLLFHYYDKDFNNEADTPDNFQSRRPNTSFCFLDIRSPGLGDTAMYLCATSRDSALAGGQKTQYFGPGTRLLVL.

The J gene is TRBJ2-1, the V gene TRBV7-9, with D possibly matching TRBD2 (6 bases). The CDR3 spans 15 residues. CDR1 and CDR2 (germline): SEHNR, FQNEAQ (reference sequence). Trimming shortened V by 6 bases and J by 2 bases, and 14 bases separated the two germline ends. Here the CDR3 reads CASRVGGTPYNEQFF. DNA of the CDR3: TGTGCCAGCAGGGTAGGTGGGACTCCCTACAATGAGCAGTTCTTC.

This rearrangement joins TRBV28 to TRBJ2-7; D might be TRBD1 (6 bases). CDR1 is MDHEN and CDR2 is SYDVKM in the germline V gene. V was shortened by 6 bases and J by 2 bases, with 14 bases between the two germline ends. The CDR3 is 14 amino acids. CDR3 bases: TGTGCCAGCAGGGGGACACCCGGTACCTACGAGCAGTACTTC. Protein sequence: CASRGTPGTYEQYF.

This chain connects TRBV13 to TRBJ2-5, with a possible D match to TRBD2 (6 bases). Per germline, CDR1 PRHDT and CDR2 FYEKMQ (reference sequence). The CDR3 length is 16 residues. Deletions cut 4 bases from V and 5 bases from J, with 20 bases between. CDR3 nucleotide sequence: TGTGCCAGCAGCTCGACTAGACGGGCCTCTGGTGAGACCCAGTACTTC. Encoded protein: CASSSTRRASGETQYF.

The rearrangement uses TRBV10-3 and TRBJ2-5, with TRBD2 as a possible D gene (6 bases). This CDR3 comprises 16 residues. CDR1 and CDR2 from the germline V gene are ENHRY and SYGVKD. The V end was cut by 4 bases, the J end by 4 bases, with 19 bases between. The DNA for the CDR3 is TGTGCCATCAGTGGGGAGGTCATGACAGTCGGAGAGACCCAGTACTTC. Translated, it gives CAISGEVMTVGETQYF.

The chain couples TRBV11-3 to TRBJ2-2, with 7 bases lining up with TRBD2. Germline loops: CDR1 SGHNT, CDR2 YENEEA. The CDR3 totals 15 residues. J lost 4 bases, V lost 5 bases, and 7 bases had no gene match. The CDR3 protein is CASSAGLISTGELFF. CDR3 coding DNA: TGTGCCAGCAGCGCGGGACTAATAAGCACCGGGGAGCTGTTTTTT.

Turning to this clone: The sample carries other DNA sequences with the same CDR3. The chain links TRBV30 to TRBJ1-5, with D maybe TRBD1 (5 bases). Germline V gene lookup returns CDR1 GTSNPN and CDR2 SVGIG (reference sequence). V lost 1 base to trimming and J lost 6 bases, with 10 bases between them. CDR3 length equals 13 residues. The CDR3 DNA reads as TGTGCCTGGAGTGCGAGGGGCGGTCAGCCCCAGCATTTT. Translating gives CAWSARGGQPQHF. Full variable domain (remainder filled in from reference TRBV30 and TRBJ1-5): SQTIHQWPATLVQPVGSPLSLECTVEGTSNPNLYWYRQAAGRGLQLLFYSVGIGQISSEVPQNLSASRPQDRQFILSSKKLLLSDSGFYLCAWSARGGQPQHFGDGTRLSIL.

The chain joins TRBV21-1 to TRBJ2-3. TRBV21-1 is a listed pseudogene. The CDR3 spans 14 residues. This CDR3 is CASSKGITTQTQYF. The CDR3, as DNA: TGTGCCAGCAGCAAAGGTATAACCACCCAAACGCAGTATTTT.

This chain links TRBV5-1 with TRBJ1-4, with D perhaps TRBD1 (6 bases). CDR1 and CDR2 (germline): SGHRS, YFSETQ. The length of the CDR3 is 15 residues. Trimming took off 1 base at V and 5 bases at J, with 12 bases between the two ends. The CDR3 reads CASSLPGQRNEKLFF. CDR3 sequence (DNA): TGCGCCAGCAGCTTGCCGGGACAAAGGAATGAAAAACTGTTTTTT.

The chain links TRBV14 to TRBJ1-2; the D gene is possibly TRBD1 (6 bases). Trimming cost V 4 bases and J 4 bases, with 19 bases left between them. CDR3 length: 16 residues. Looked up from germline, CDR1 is SGHDN and CDR2 is FVKESK. The CDR3 reads CASSRDPDSRSYGYTF. For the CDR3, the DNA is TGTGCCAGCAGCCGCGACCCGGACAGTAGATCCTATGGCTACACCTTC.

The chain has TRBV4-1 and TRBJ2-6; perhaps TRBD1 as D (5 bases). The V gene's germline CDR1 is MGHRA and CDR2 YSYEKL. The germline V and J ends were trimmed by 2 bases and 2 bases, with 13 bases remaining between them. The CDR3 sequence is 17 residues long. CDR3 DNA: TGCGCCAGCAGCCAAAACCTGCAGGGTACTGGGGCCAACGTCCTGACTTTC. This codes for CASSQNLQGTGANVLTF.

The CDR3 sequence: CASSRRGTRNTEAFF. The CDR3 DNA sequence: TGTGCCAGCAGCCGAAGGGGGACGAGGAACACTGAAGCTTTCTTT. The genes are TRBV7-8 and TRBJ1-1, with D perhaps matching TRBD1 (6 bases). CDR1 and CDR2 from the germline V gene are SGHVS and FQNEAQ. CDR3 length: 15 residues. V lost 5 bases and J 1 base, leaving 14 bases between the germline ends.

The V and J genes are TRBV2 and TRBJ1-2; 8 positions match TRBD1. The CDR3 is 17 residues long. Losses at the gene ends were 6 bases for V and 4 bases for J; bases not matched to a gene: 16. The V gene's germline CDR1 is SNHLY and CDR2 FYNNEI. The CDR3 here is CASSETSTRQGSYGYTF. CDR3 sequence (DNA): TGTGCCAGCAGCGAAACATCGACTAGACAGGGGAGCTATGGCTACACCTTC.

The chain joins TRBV5-1 to TRBJ1-1; D not resolved. CDR3 size: 12 residues. Germline-derived CDR1 and CDR2 are SGHRS and YFSETQ. V lost 0 bases and J 7 bases, leaving 7 bases between the germline ends. Written as DNA, the CDR3 is TGCGCCAGCAGCTTGGGTGGACTTGAAGCTTTCTTT. Protein: CASSLGGLEAFF.

The gene calls are TRBV6-5 and TRBJ2-7; 12 bases match TRBD1. The CDR3 has 16 amino acids. In germline, CDR1 is MNHEY, CDR2 SVGAGI. J lost 2 bases, V lost 2 bases, and 4 bases had no gene match. Written as DNA, the CDR3 is TGTGCCAGCAGTTACGCCGGGACAGGGGGCCCCTACGAGCAGTACTTC. Amino acids: CASSYAGTGGPYEQYF.

This chain connects TRBV19 to TRBJ1-3; D ambiguous. The germline V gene has CDR1 LNHDA and CDR2 SQIVND (reference sequence). V was shortened by 0 bases and J by 7 bases, with 7 bases between the two germline ends. This CDR3 comprises 13 residues. The CDR3 is CASSIDRWNTIYF. Here the CDR3 DNA reads TGTGCCAGTAGTATAGATCGGTGGAACACCATATATTTT.

The chain carries TRBV9 and TRBJ2-1; D is unresolved. The CDR3 has 15 residues. The germline V and J ends were trimmed by 3 bases and 3 bases, with 13 bases remaining between them. Germline CDR1 and CDR2: SGDLS and YYNGEE. For the CDR3, the DNA is TGTGCCAGCAGCGCCGGTGAGGTGTTCTACAATGAGCAGTTCTTC. Protein: CASSAGEVFYNEQFF.

The chain couples TRBV28 to TRBJ1-1; D unclear. This CDR3 has 12 residues. Trimming took 8 bases from V and 4 from J, leaving 11 bases between them. Germline CDR1 and CDR2: MDHEN and SYDVKM. In DNA, the CDR3 is TGTGCCAGCGGCAGTTACGGCACTGAAGCTTTCTTT. Its translation is CASGSYGTEAFF.

This chain joins TRBV19 and TRBJ1-5; 12 nucleotides align to TRBD1. The length of the CDR3 is 18 residues. Germline V gives CDR1 LNHDA, CDR2 SQIVND (reference sequence). V dropped 7 bases and J dropped 6; count of bases not matched to a gene: 16. The DNA for the CDR3 is TGTGCCAGTACCATAACGGGGGGACAGGGGGCGCGGGGTCAGCCCCAGCATTTT. Translated, it gives CASTITGGQGARGQPQHF.

The V call is TRBV19, the J call TRBJ2-3; the D gene could be TRBD1 or TRBD2 (5 bases each). Deletions cut 5 bases from V and 4 bases from J, with 19 bases between. The CDR3 is 16 residues long. Germline V lookup: CDR1 LNHDA, CDR2 SQIVND (reference sequence). The CDR3 coding sequence is TGTGCCAGTAGTCGGGGCCACATAAAAGGCCCAGATACGCAGTATTTT. This encodes CASSRGHIKGPDTQYF.

V usage is TRBV6-5 and J usage is TRBJ2-7; 7 bases are shared with TRBD1. Trimming took 5 bases from V and 3 from J; bases not matched to a gene: 7. Germline V gene data show CDR1 as MNHEY and CDR2 as SVGAGI. CDR3 size: 14 residues. The CDR3, as DNA: TGTGCCAGCAGTATCCGGGACAGTAGCTACGAGCAGTACTTC. It specifies CASSIRDSSYEQYF.